This T cell receptor (beta chain) was retrieved from a study of PD-1 blockade in classical Hodgkin lymphoma (dated by TCRdb to about 2020). Broadly, across the study: Nivolumab dosing was 3 mg/kg intravenously every 2 weeks, continuing until either disease progression or unacceptable toxicity. The study used CyTOF and TCR beta sequencing to define a peripheral blood immune signature of response to PD-1 blockade in classical Hodgkin lymphoma.

The label giving this sample's time point can be read as: cycle 2 day 1 (C2D1) of nivolumab. Every trial patient had relapsed following autologous stem cell transplantation, and prior brentuximab vedotin exposure was what differed among cohorts A, B and C. The trial cohort included 50 or so patients with relapsed/refractory classical Hodgkin lymphoma, and each patient had a best overall response of complete response, partial response or progressive disease. In the multi-cohort phase II CheckMate 205 trial, trial patients received single-agent nivolumab. Best overall response was determined by an independent review committee according to the 2007 International Working Group response criteria. Trial PBMCs were obtained immediately prior to nivolumab initiation (C1D1) and on therapy at cycle 2 day 1 and cycle 4 day 1. After peripheral blood was drawn into 8 mL Vacutainer Cell Preparation Tubes, PBMCs were isolated by centrifugation and then cryopreserved.

Trimming removed 4 bases from V and 2 bases from J, leaving 18 bases between the germline ends. CDR1 ENHRY and CDR2 SYGVKD were looked up in the germline V gene. The CDR3 goes from the cysteine to the phenylalanine over 17 residues. The kept DNA is CDR3 alone, 51 bases in frame from the first base. A word on this clone: Its antigen is not yet known. It has no much larger one-base neighbor in the sample; base qualities were not kept.

The Qiagen DNeasy kit was used to extract genomic DNA from unsorted PBMCs and from the negatively selected CD4+ and CD8+ fractions. TCR beta CDR3 regions were subjected to amplification by immunoSEQ multiplex PCR with primers that anneal to V and J segments. A synthetic immune receptor repertoire was used to minimize amplification bias, and any residual bias was removed computationally once sequencing was done. For the original study's pipeline: Custom Python scripts were used to quantify repertoire diversity as the Shannon entropy index. Unsorted, CD4+ and CD8+ repertoires were examined separately, except in combined analyses, for which CD4+ and CD8+ sequences were merged in silico. A clone was considered expanded if an increase in frequency of at least 2-fold after treatment relative to C1D1 was found, and a pseudocount of 0.5 was applied to clones undetected at baseline. Singleton clones were defined as clones with 0 or 1 copy at C1D1, and non-singleton clones were defined as clones with 2 or more copies. By matching protein sequences in sorted samples from the same patient, clones expanded in unsorted samples were annotated as CD4+, CD8+ or unknown. Wilcoxon tests were applied to paired samples to test diversity changes from C1D1 to C4D1. Drawn from immuneACCESS, this table holds only the in-frame rearrangements with V and J called that TCRdb kept. Clones are partly lost; checked studies trace under half to an unresolved V gene and leave the rest unexplained. That table gives V, J and clone size, and the DNA gave D and trimming. This sample holds 90,000 to 120,000 clones; 70% to 90% were observed only once. The ten largest account for nearly 20% of the sample.

Overall study results and their limits: Trial patients with a complete response had baseline diversity similar to that of newly diagnosed patients, while partial responders and progressors had significantly lower diversity. CD4+ but not CD8+ TCR diversity rose significantly by C4D1 (p=0.0027 vs p=0.16), most apparent in complete responders (p=0.02). The study covered only a single clinical trial cohort, and the causes of the repertoire differences, possibly disease activity or prior therapy, were still not defined. Newly diagnosed patients were reported to have lower baseline TCR diversity than healthy donors, and relapsed/refractory patients were reported to have lower baseline TCR diversity still. Patients starting nivolumab less than 1 year after ASCT had lower diversity and were excluded from later analyses to avoid confounding by immune reconstitution.

The origin of this receptor is a human donor with classical Hodgkin lymphoma. Sequencing used peripheral blood mononuclear cells (PBMCs), obtained before the second cycle of nivolumab. This sequence uses TRBV10-3 and TRBJ2-1; the D segment could be TRBD2, given 6 matching bases. The CDR3 amino acid sequence is: CAISGDEGGATYNEQFF. The DNA reads as follows: TGTGCCATCAGTGGGGATGAGGGCGGGGCTACCTACAATGAGCAGTTCTTC.